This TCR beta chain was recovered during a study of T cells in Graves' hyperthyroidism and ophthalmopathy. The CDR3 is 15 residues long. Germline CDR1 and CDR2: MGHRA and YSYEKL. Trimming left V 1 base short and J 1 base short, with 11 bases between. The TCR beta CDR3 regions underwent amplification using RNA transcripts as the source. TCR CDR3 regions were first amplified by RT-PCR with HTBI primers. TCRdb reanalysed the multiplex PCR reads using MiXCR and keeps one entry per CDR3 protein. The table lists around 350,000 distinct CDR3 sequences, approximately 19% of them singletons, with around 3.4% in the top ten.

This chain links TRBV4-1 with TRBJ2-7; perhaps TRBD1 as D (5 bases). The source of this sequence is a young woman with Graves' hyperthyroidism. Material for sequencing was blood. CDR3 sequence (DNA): TGCGCCAGCAGCCAAGGGGGCCAGAAATCCTACGAGCAGTACTTC. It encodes CASSQGGQKSYEQYF.